These T cell receptor beta chains were read from a single sample in a study of identical twins. A single record per CDR3 protein comes from TCRdb applying MiXCR to the 5' RACE reads. Here the sample spans nearly 900,000 distinct CDR3 sequences, around 12% being singletons. These records were also assigned to another study, of yellow fever vaccine responses in identical twins.

The source material was PBMCs. Receptor source: a woman younger than 30 in good health. CDR3s include the opening cysteine and the closing phenylalanine or tryptophan. A D gene is named only where the DNA matches it firmly. A row's size may be missing; if present it is once, few, many or a size class.

d_gene: -
j_gene: TRBJ1-6
abundance: many
v_gene: TRBV5-1
CDR3aa: CASSLAGYSPLHF
CDR3nt: TGCGCCAGCAGCTTGGCCGGCTATTCACCCCTCCACTTT

d_gene: TRBD2
j_gene: TRBJ2-2
abundance: many
v_gene: TRBV5-1
CDR3aa: CASSPLAGGPTGELFF
CDR3nt: TGCGCCAGCAGCCCACTAGCGGGGGGGCCCACCGGGGAGCTGTTTTTT

d_gene: TRBD2
j_gene: TRBJ2-1
abundance: -
v_gene: TRBV27
CDR3aa: CASSRGGGVYNEQFF
CDR3nt: TGTGCCAGCAGTCGAGGCGGGGGGGTCTACAATGAGCAGTTCTTC

d_gene: -
j_gene: TRBJ2-3
abundance: few
v_gene: TRBV29-1
CDR3aa: CSGTSDTQYF
CDR3nt: TGCAGCGGCACTAGCGATACGCAGTATTTT

d_gene: TRBD1
j_gene: TRBJ2-2
abundance: -
v_gene: TRBV2
CDR3aa: CASSEERTGSTGELFF
CDR3nt: TGTGCCAGCAGTGAAGAAAGGACAGGGTCCACCGGGGAGCTGTTTTTT

d_gene: TRBD1
j_gene: TRBJ1-5
abundance: -
v_gene: TRBV5-1
CDR3aa: CASSLGTGGNSNQPQHF
CDR3nt: TGCGCCAGCAGCCTTGGGACAGGGGGGAATAGCAATCAGCCCCAGCATTTT

d_gene: TRBD1
j_gene: TRBJ1-5
abundance: few
v_gene: TRBV5-5
CDR3aa: CASSPGQGKNQPQHF
CDR3nt: TGTGCCAGCAGTCCGGGACAGGGGAAAAATCAGCCCCAGCATTTT

d_gene: TRBD2
j_gene: TRBJ2-1
abundance: few
v_gene: TRBV7-8
CDR3aa: CASSLQRGLDEQFF
CDR3nt: TGTGCCAGCAGCCTTCAGCGGGGATTGGATGAGCAGTTCTTC

d_gene: -
j_gene: TRBJ2-3
abundance: -
v_gene: TRBV7-9
CDR3aa: CAMGPGVTPDTQYF
CDR3nt: TGTGCCATGGGCCCAGGAGTTACCCCAGATACGCAGTATTTT

d_gene: TRBD1
j_gene: TRBJ2-3
abundance: few
v_gene: TRBV5-5
CDR3aa: CASSRQGWRTDTQYF
CDR3nt: TGTGCCAGCAGCCGACAGGGGTGGAGGACAGATACGCAGTATTTT

d_gene: TRBD2
j_gene: TRBJ2-1
abundance: -
v_gene: TRBV20-1
CDR3aa: CSARDPGLAGGPPPQYNEQFF
CDR3nt: TGCAGTGCTAGAGATCCGGGACTAGCGGGAGGGCCCCCACCTCAATACAATGAGCAGTTCTTC

d_gene: TRBD2
j_gene: TRBJ2-7
abundance: many
v_gene: TRBV7-9
CDR3aa: CASSSTSGGSYEQYF
CDR3nt: TGTGCCAGCAGCTCTACTAGCGGGGGCTCCTACGAGCAGTACTTC

d_gene: -
j_gene: TRBJ1-6
abundance: many
v_gene: TRBV12-3/TRBV12-4
CDR3aa: CASRPALNSPLHF
CDR3nt: TGTGCCAGCAGGCCGGCCTTAAATTCACCCCTCCACTTT

d_gene: TRBD2
j_gene: TRBJ2-5
abundance: many
v_gene: TRBV20-1
CDR3aa: CSARGLAEETQYF
CDR3nt: TGCAGTGCTAGGGGGCTAGCGGAAGAGACCCAGTACTTC

d_gene: -
j_gene: TRBJ2-1
abundance: -
v_gene: TRBV4-2
CDR3aa: CASSQGRDVGNEQFF
CDR3nt: TGTGCCAGCAGCCAAGGTAGAGACGTAGGGAATGAGCAGTTCTTC

d_gene: -
j_gene: TRBJ2-5
abundance: -
v_gene: TRBV3-1
CDR3aa: CASSQETAGQETQYF
CDR3nt: TGTGCCAGCAGCCAAGAAACAGCGGGCCAAGAGACCCAGTACTTC

d_gene: TRBD1
j_gene: TRBJ1-1
abundance: few
v_gene: TRBV18
CDR3aa: CASSPPRDREFRDTEAFF
CDR3nt: TGTGCCAGCTCACCACCCCGGGACAGGGAGTTTAGGGACACTGAAGCTTTCTTT

d_gene: -
j_gene: TRBJ2-7
abundance: few
v_gene: TRBV20-1
CDR3aa: CSASGTYEQYF
CDR3nt: TGCAGTGCCTCAGGCACCTACGAGCAGTACTTC

d_gene: -
j_gene: TRBJ2-7
abundance: -
v_gene: TRBV7-2
CDR3aa: CASATAYEQYF
CDR3nt: TGTGCCAGCGCGACAGCCTACGAGCAGTACTTC

d_gene: -
j_gene: TRBJ2-4
abundance: -
v_gene: TRBV6-5
CDR3aa: CASSYSGPVAKNIQYF
CDR3nt: TGTGCCAGCAGTTACTCAGGCCCGGTAGCCAAAAACATTCAGTACTTC

d_gene: -
j_gene: TRBJ1-2
abundance: -
v_gene: TRBV5-5
CDR3aa: CASSLKTGRNYGYTF
CDR3nt: TGTGCCAGCAGCCTGAAGACAGGCCGAAACTATGGCTACACCTTC

d_gene: -
j_gene: TRBJ2-3
abundance: -
v_gene: TRBV5-1
CDR3aa: CASIPGTHTDTQYF
CDR3nt: TGCGCCAGCATACCGGGAACTCACACAGATACGCAGTATTTT

d_gene: TRBD1
j_gene: TRBJ2-1
abundance: -
v_gene: TRBV10-3
CDR3aa: CAIRGTGGPYNEQFF
CDR3nt: TGTGCCATCAGAGGGACAGGGGGCCCCTACAATGAGCAGTTCTTC

d_gene: -
j_gene: TRBJ1-5
abundance: few
v_gene: TRBV12-3/TRBV12-4
CDR3aa: CASSFGGGNSNQPQHF
CDR3nt: TGTGCCAGCAGTTTTGGTGGGGGTAATAGCAATCAGCCCCAGCATTTT

d_gene: TRBD2
j_gene: TRBJ2-1
abundance: -
v_gene: TRBV15
CDR3aa: CATASGHNEQFF
CDR3nt: TGTGCCACAGCTAGCGGACACAATGAGCAGTTCTTC

d_gene: TRBD1
j_gene: TRBJ1-6
abundance: many
v_gene: TRBV7-9
CDR3aa: CASSVPGQGGSPLHF
CDR3nt: TGTGCCAGCAGCGTGCCGGGACAGGGCGGTTCACCCCTCCACTTT

d_gene: TRBD2
j_gene: TRBJ2-2
abundance: -
v_gene: TRBV20-1
CDR3aa: CCARGSGTSSSTGELFF
CDR3nt: TGCTGCGCTAGAGGGTCGGGGACTAGCAGTAGCACCGGGGAGCTGTTTTTT

d_gene: -
j_gene: TRBJ2-2
abundance: few
v_gene: TRBV12-3/TRBV12-4
CDR3aa: CASSSTFQGYTGELFF
CDR3nt: TGTGCCAGCAGTTCTACGTTCCAGGGATACACCGGGGAGCTGTTTTTT

d_gene: -
j_gene: TRBJ2-4
abundance: -
v_gene: TRBV4-1
CDR3aa: CASSQLIEGTHAAKNIQYF
CDR3nt: TGCGCCAGCAGCCAACTAATCGAGGGGACACACGCAGCCAAAAACATTCAGTACTTC

d_gene: TRBD2
j_gene: TRBJ2-2
abundance: few
v_gene: TRBV9
CDR3aa: CASSVVASGRWSTGELFF
CDR3nt: TGTGCCAGCAGCGTAGTAGCTAGCGGGAGATGGAGCACCGGGGAGCTGTTTTTT

d_gene: TRBD2
j_gene: TRBJ2-3
abundance: few
v_gene: TRBV12-3/TRBV12-4
CDR3aa: CASSPQGLAGVTDTQYF
CDR3nt: TGTGCCAGCAGTCCCCAGGGACTAGCGGGAGTCACAGATACGCAGTATTTT

d_gene: TRBD2
j_gene: TRBJ2-3
abundance: -
v_gene: TRBV3-1
CDR3aa: CASSPGGGATDTQYF
CDR3nt: TGTGCCAGCAGCCCTGGCGGGGGGGCCACAGATACGCAGTATTTT

d_gene: TRBD2
j_gene: TRBJ2-3
abundance: -
v_gene: TRBV7-9
CDR3aa: CASSSGLAGALDTQYF
CDR3nt: TGTGCCAGCAGCTCGGGACTAGCGGGAGCATTAGATACGCAGTATTTT

d_gene: TRBD2
j_gene: TRBJ2-5
abundance: few
v_gene: TRBV3-1
CDR3aa: CASSPEGLLVGETQYF
CDR3nt: TGTGCCAGCAGCCCAGAGGGACTATTAGTCGGGGAGACCCAGTACTTC

d_gene: TRBD1
j_gene: TRBJ1-2
abundance: -
v_gene: TRBV7-2
CDR3aa: CASSRLRTGLDGYTF
CDR3nt: TGTGCCAGCAGCCGCCTAAGGACAGGACTCGATGGCTACACCTTC

d_gene: -
j_gene: TRBJ2-7
abundance: -
v_gene: TRBV25-1
CDR3aa: CASSPGGSRYEQYF
CDR3nt: TGTGCCAGCAGTCCAGGGGGGAGTAGATACGAGCAGTACTTC

d_gene: -
j_gene: TRBJ2-1
abundance: -
v_gene: TRBV21-1
CDR3aa: CASSIPQGSSYNEQFF
CDR3nt: TGTGCCAGCAGCATCCCACAGGGGAGCTCCTACAATGAGCAGTTCTTC

d_gene: -
j_gene: TRBJ2-1
abundance: -
v_gene: TRBV5-6
CDR3aa: CASSLGGAVNYNEQFF
CDR3nt: TGTGCCAGCAGCTTGGGAGGAGCGGTTAACTACAATGAGCAGTTCTTC

d_gene: -
j_gene: TRBJ1-1
abundance: -
v_gene: TRBV15
CDR3aa: CATSRELGQNTEAFF
CDR3nt: TGTGCCACCAGCAGAGAGTTGGGCCAGAACACTGAAGCTTTCTTT

d_gene: TRBD2
j_gene: TRBJ2-5
abundance: many
v_gene: TRBV10-3
CDR3aa: CAIKGTSGSLEETQYF
CDR3nt: TGTGCCATCAAAGGGACTAGCGGGAGTTTAGAAGAGACCCAGTACTTC

d_gene: -
j_gene: TRBJ2-2
abundance: many
v_gene: TRBV14
CDR3aa: CASSQDFLGSGELFF
CDR3nt: TGTGCCAGCAGCCAAGATTTTCTCGGGAGCGGGGAGCTGTTTTTT

d_gene: TRBD2
j_gene: TRBJ2-5
abundance: -
v_gene: TRBV5-1
CDR3aa: CASSSVGGGKETQYF
CDR3nt: TGCGCCAGCAGCTCGGTGGGCGGGGGAAAAGAGACCCAGTACTTC

d_gene: TRBD1
j_gene: TRBJ2-2
abundance: -
v_gene: TRBV12-3/TRBV12-4
CDR3aa: CASSKGQGGTGELFF
CDR3nt: TGTGCCAGCAGTAAGGGACAGGGAGGCACCGGGGAGCTGTTTTTT

d_gene: TRBD1
j_gene: TRBJ2-2
abundance: once
v_gene: TRBV5-1
CDR3aa: CASREQGANTGELFF
CDR3nt: TGCGCCAGCAGGGAACAGGGGGCGAACACCGGGGAGCTGTTTTTT

d_gene: -
j_gene: TRBJ2-7
abundance: -
v_gene: TRBV5-6
CDR3aa: CASSEFGEAYEQYF
CDR3nt: TGTGCCAGCAGCGAGTTTGGCGAGGCCTACGAGCAGTACTTC